Each of the 30 T cell receptor beta chains below was sequenced from the same sample in a study of STAT5B mutations in CD4+ large granular lymphocyte leukemia. Some clones are missing from TCRdb's copy, which holds only in-frame ones; the method was immunoSEQ multiplex PCR. The data show 20,000 to 25,000 clones, around 70% seen once. The source material was CD4+ T cells from blood buffy coats. The receptors stem from a human donor in good health.

This clone was counted between two and nine times. The rearrangement uses TRBV7-2 and TRBJ2-7; tentative D call: TRBD2 (5 bases). Trimming removed 1 base at V and 2 bases at J, with 9 bases between. Per germline, CDR1 SGHTA and CDR2 FQGNSA. The CDR3 has 14 residues. The CDR3 sequence is CASSLERRAYEQYF. Here the CDR3 DNA reads TGTGCCAGCAGCTTAGAGCGGCGCGCCTACGAGCAGTACTTC.

V is TRBV7-2 and J is TRBJ1-2; maybe TRBD1 (5 bases). Per the germline V gene, CDR1 is SGHTA and CDR2 is FQGNSA. The CDR3 extends over 11 amino acids. Trimming stripped 4 bases from V and 8 bases from J, with 8 bases between. CDR3 DNA sequence: TGTGCCAGCAGCTCCAGGGAAGGCTACACCTTC. Translating gives CASSSREGYTF.

V and J are TRBV7-9 and TRBJ1-4; perhaps TRBD1 as D (5 bases). V dropped 8 bases and J dropped 1 base, with 11 bases sitting between them. CDR1 and CDR2 from the germline V gene are SEHNR and FQNEAQ (reference sequence). This CDR3 spans 14 amino acids. CDR3 amino acids: CASGGRETNEKLFF. The CDR3 DNA reads TGTGCCAGCGGGGGAAGGGAAACTAATGAAAAACTGTTTTTT.

This clone has a handful of counts. The CDR3 nucleotides read TGTGCCGGGGGACAGAGCACCGGGGAGCTGTTTTTT. It codes for CAGGQSTGELFF. The V and J genes are TRBV2 and TRBJ2-2, with 7 positions matching TRBD1. The CDR3 covers 12 residues. Germline values: CDR1 SNHLY, CDR2 FYNNEI. Trimming removed 11 bases from V and 4 bases from J; junction bases left unmatched: 4.

This clone occurred a few times. V and J are TRBV11-3 and TRBJ1-1; possible D gene TRBD1, 6 bases. The V end lost 5 bases, the J end lost 1 base, and 11 bases lay between the germline ends. Germline V lookup: CDR1 SGHNT, CDR2 YENEEA. The CDR3 contains 14 residues. The CDR3 reads CASSRGQSNTEAFF. CDR3 sequence (DNA): TGTGCCAGCAGCCGAGGACAGTCGAACACTGAAGCTTTCTTT. Based on the CDR3 plus reference TRBV11-3 and TRBJ1-1, the full variable domain is EAGVVQSPRYKIIEKKQPVAFWCNPISGHNTLYWYLQNLGQGPELLIRYENEEAVDDSQLPKDRFSAERLKGVDSTLKIQPAELGDSAVYLCASSRGQSNTEAFFGQGTRLTVV.

There are a few counts of this clone. The chain combines TRBV5-4 with TRBJ1-4; 7 bases map to TRBD1. This CDR3 has 14 amino acids. Trimming removed 5 bases from V and 4 bases from J; junction bases left unmatched: 5. CDR1 is SGHNT, CDR2 YYREEE, per germline (reference sequence). The chain's CDR3 is CASSYRGINEKLFF. The CDR3 nucleotides are TGTGCCAGCAGTTACAGGGGTATTAATGAAAAACTGTTTTTT.

The chain combines TRBV7-6 with TRBJ1-2, with D perhaps matching TRBD1 (5 bases). The V end lost 5 bases, the J end lost 5 bases, and 9 bases lay between the germline ends. Germline lookup yields CDR1 SGHVS and CDR2 FNYEAQ. The CDR3 spans 12 residues. In nucleotides, the CDR3 is TGTGCCAGCAGCCCCGGGGGTTATGGCTACACCTTC. This sequence encodes CASSPGGYGYTF. Full variable domain (missing parts from reference TRBV7-6 and TRBJ1-2): GAGVSQSPRYKVTKRGQDVALRCDPISGHVSLYWYRQALGQGPEFLTYFNYEAQQDKSGLPNDRFSAERPEGSISTLTIQRTEQRDSAMYRCASSPGGYGYTFGSGTRLTVV.

In this sample, this clone turned up once. V usage is TRBV13 and J usage is TRBJ2-3; D is unclear. V was clipped by 7 bases and J by 0 bases, with 23 bases between them. Germline CDR1 and CDR2: PRHDT and FYEKMQ (reference sequence). This CDR3 contains 18 residues. This CDR3 reads CASKTTVRINTSTDTQYF. In DNA form, the CDR3 reads TGTGCCAGCAAAACTACAGTCAGGATCAATACTAGCACAGATACGCAGTATTTT.

This chain links TRBV15 with TRBJ1-1; D possibly corresponds to TRBD1 (5 bases). V dropped 0 bases and J dropped 4 bases, with 9 bases sitting between them. Looked up from germline, CDR1 is LNHNV and CDR2 is YYDKDF (reference sequence). The CDR3 extends over 14 amino acids. The CDR3 here is CATSRDNRPTEAFF. The CDR3 coding sequence is TGTGCCACCAGCAGAGATAACAGGCCCACTGAAGCTTTCTTT.

This chain connects TRBV6-5 to TRBJ2-1; D unresolved. Trimming took off 10 bases at V and 4 bases at J, with 17 bases between the two ends. The CDR3 is 14 residues long. The germline CDR1 and CDR2 sequences are MNHEY and SVGAGI. CDR3 nucleotide sequence: TGTGCCACCCAGAACCCCTCGACTTACAATGAGCAGTTCTTC. Translated: CATQNPSTYNEQFF.

The chain uses TRBV28 and TRBJ2-7; 7 nucleotides align to TRBD2. The CDR3 has 16 residues. In germline, CDR1 is MDHEN, CDR2 SYDVKM. Trimming removed 7 bases from V and 0 bases from J; junction bases left unmatched: 12. CDR3 region: CASMGWGAGISYEQYF. The CDR3 DNA reads as TGTGCCAGCATGGGATGGGGAGCGGGAATCTCCTACGAGCAGTACTTC. Looking up the rest from reference TRBV28 and TRBJ2-7 gives the full variable domain: DVKVTQSSRYLVKRTGEKVFLECVQDMDHENMFWYRQDPGLGLRLIYFSYDVKMKEKGDIPEGYSVSREKKERFSLILESASTNQTSMYLCASMGWGAGISYEQYFGPGTRLTVT.

This clone was counted a few times. This chain links TRBV19 with TRBJ1-3; 9 bases map to TRBD1. The germline gives CDR1 LNHDA, CDR2 SQIVND (reference sequence). This CDR3 spans 17 amino acids. Germline trimming cut 6 bases from V and 2 bases from J; bases unmatched to any gene: 11. The chain's CDR3 is CASRPSRQGEAGNTIYF. CDR3 bases: TGTGCCAGTAGACCCTCCCGACAGGGGGAAGCTGGAAACACCATATATTTT.

This clone appeared once. The chain combines TRBV9 with TRBJ1-1, with D tentatively TRBD1 (5 bases). V gave up 3 bases and J gave up 12 bases, with 18 bases separating them. Germline CDR1 and CDR2: SGDLS and YYNGEE. The CDR3 runs 13 residues. Here the CDR3 DNA reads TGTGCCAGCAGCGCCCTAGGTCAGGGTTCTCCTTTCTTT. Its translation: CASSALGQGSPFF.

The chain recombines TRBV6-1 with TRBJ1-1; D perhaps matches TRBD1 (6 bases). The V gene's germline CDR1 is MNHNS and CDR2 SASEGT. The CDR3 covers 13 residues. The ends were cut back, 1 base at V and 5 bases at J, with 8 bases in the middle. The DNA for the CDR3 is TGTGCCAGCAGTGAAGTTCAGGGGACTGAAGCTTTCTTT. Translated, it gives CASSEVQGTEAFF.

A word on this clone: Compared with germline, one end of the junction differs, possibly owing to a read error. V usage is TRBV7-7 and J usage is TRBJ2-5; weak D call: TRBD2 (6 bases). The CDR3 runs 15 residues. CDR1 is SSHAT and CDR2 is FNYEAQ in the germline V gene (reference sequence). CDR3 protein: CASSQDGGSQETQYF. CDR3 bases: TGTGCTAGCAGCCAGGACGGAGGGTCCCAAGAGACCCAGTACTTC.

This clone came up a few times. The J gene is TRBJ1-4, the V gene TRBV6-1, with D perhaps matching TRBD1 (5 bases). Germline V gene data show CDR1 as MNHNS and CDR2 as SASEGT. The CDR3 has 14 amino acids. Trimming took 5 bases from V and 8 from J, leaving 15 bases between them. The CDR3 loop reads CASSRGALSEKLFF. DNA of the CDR3: TGTGCCAGCAGTCGAGGGGCCCTATCGGAAAAACTGTTTTTT.

The rearrangement joins TRBV27 to TRBJ2-2; TRBD1 agrees at 9 bases. Trimming cost V 0 bases and J 7 bases; bases outside gene matches: 6. Germline values: CDR1 MNHEY, CDR2 SMNVEV (reference sequence). This CDR3 comprises 16 residues. CDR3 in DNA: TGTGCCAGCAGTTTATCCAGGACAGGGGCCCACGGGGAGCTGTTTTTT. This codes for CASSLSRTGAHGELFF.

This clone was counted a few times. This rearrangement joins TRBV11-2 to TRBJ2-2; TRBD1 is a possible D gene (6 bases). This CDR3 has 15 amino acids. In germline, CDR1 is SGHAT, CDR2 FQNNGV. The V and J ends lost 5 bases and 1 base respectively, with 11 bases between them. In nucleotides, the CDR3 is TGTGCCAGCAGCCCAGGGACAATGAACACCGGGGAGCTGTTTTTT. It encodes CASSPGTMNTGELFF.

V and J are TRBV5-1 and TRBJ2-2, with 9 bases that match TRBD2. Germline values: CDR1 SGHRS, CDR2 YFSETQ. V shed 7 bases and J 4 bases; nucleotides not matched to a gene: 8. CDR3 size: 15 residues. The CDR3, as DNA: TGCGCCAGCTCCGGGACTAGCTTACCCACCGGGGAGCTGTTTTTT. Translated, it gives CASSGTSLPTGELFF.

This chain connects TRBV5-8 to TRBJ2-1; D is possibly TRBD2 (5 bases). The CDR3 runs 15 residues. The germline CDR1 and CDR2 sequences are SGHTS and YDEGEE. V dropped 4 bases and J dropped 5 bases, with 16 bases sitting between them. CDR3 nucleotide sequence: TGTGCCAGCAGCATTGACTCCCGGGAACACAATGAGCAGTTCTTC. Translating gives CASSIDSREHNEQFF.

The chain joins TRBV7-2 to TRBJ1-2; D unclear. CDR1 SGHTA and CDR2 FQGNSA come from the germline V gene. The CDR3 has 15 residues. V lost 5 bases and J lost 2, with 15 bases in between. The CDR3 region has the DNA TGTGCCAGCAGCCAGCGGGCAGCGGGAAACTATGGCTACACCTTC. This sequence encodes CASSQRAAGNYGYTF.

The gene calls are TRBV18 and TRBJ2-3; unclear D gene. This CDR3 spans 13 amino acids. Germline V lookup: CDR1 KGHSH, CDR2 LQKENI. V lost 6 bases and J 5 bases, leaving 12 bases between the germline ends. The CDR3 loop reads CASSNTQGDTQYF. For the CDR3, the DNA is TGTGCCAGCTCCAATACCCAAGGAGATACGCAGTATTTT.

This clone appeared a few times. This chain connects TRBV18 to TRBJ1-1; no clear D gene. The V end was cut by 4 bases, the J end by 5 bases, with 14 bases between. This CDR3 comprises 14 residues. Per the germline V gene, CDR1 is KGHSH and CDR2 is LQKENI. The CDR3 DNA follows: TGTGCCAGCTCACAGATCTTGCGGGATACTGAAGCTTTCTTT. Its protein is CASSQILRDTEAFF. The complete variable domain, with remaining parts taken from reference TRBV18 and TRBJ1-1, reads NAGVMQNPRHLVRRRGQEARLRCSPMKGHSHVYWYRQLPEEGLKFMVYLQKENIIDESGMPKERFSAEFPKEGPSILRIQQVVRGDSAAYFCASSQILRDTEAFFGQGTRLTVV.

The chain is built from TRBV6-1 and TRBJ2-2; 9 nucleotides line up with TRBD1. This CDR3 is built from 15 residues. Germline loops: CDR1 MNHNS, CDR2 SASEGT. V trimming: 5 bases; J trimming: 4 bases; junction bases outside the gene matches: 5. The DNA of the CDR3 is TGTGCCAGCAGTACCGAGGACAGGGGCACCGGGGAGCTGTTTTTT. Its protein product is CASSTEDRGTGELFF.

This clone was observed a single time. The chain combines TRBV18 with TRBJ1-2; the D is unclear. The length of the CDR3 is 15 residues. With 1 base removed from V and 0 bases from J, the gap between germline ends came to 9 bases. Germline CDR1 reads KGHSH; CDR2 reads LQKENI. The DNA for the CDR3 is TGTGCCAGCTCACCACGAGTGAAAACTAACTATGGCTACACCTTC. It translates to CASSPRVKTNYGYTF.

This rearrangement joins TRBV7-2 to TRBJ2-4; weak D call: TRBD2 (5 bases). CDR3 size: 14 residues. V shed 5 bases and J shed 8 bases, with 16 bases lying between them. CDR1 is SGHTA, CDR2 FQGNSA, per germline. CDR3 in DNA: TGTGCCAGCAGCCCCATGAACACCGGGGACATTCAGTACTTC. This encodes CASSPMNTGDIQYF.

In this sample, this clone turned up a few times. The chain combines TRBV19 with TRBJ1-5, with D tentatively TRBD1 (6 bases). This CDR3 is built from 15 residues. Germline values: CDR1 LNHDA, CDR2 SQIVND (reference sequence). The ends were cut back, 3 bases at V and 2 bases at J, with 11 bases in the middle. The CDR3 DNA follows: TGTGCCAGTAGTATTGGGGGCGCCGGCAATCAGCCCCAGCATTTT. Its protein is CASSIGGAGNQPQHF. Variable domain in full (rest from reference TRBV19 and TRBJ1-5): DGGITQSPKYLFRKEGQNVTLSCEQNLNHDAMYWYRQDPGQGLRLIYYSQIVNDFQKGDIAEGYSVSREKKESFPLTVTSAQKNPTAFYLCASSIGGAGNQPQHFGDGTRLSIL.

The genes are TRBV30 and TRBJ1-6; TRBD1 agrees at 7 bases. After removal of 3 bases from V and 9 bases from J, the junction contained 5 bases not matched to a gene. CDR1 is GTSNPN, CDR2 SVGIG, per germline (reference sequence). The CDR3 extends over 13 amino acids. In DNA form, the CDR3 reads TGTGCCTGGAGAGAGACAGGGACTTCACCCCTCCACTTT. Its protein is CAWRETGTSPLHF.

This chain joins TRBV5-1 and TRBJ1-3; D perhaps matches TRBD1 (6 bases). Germline assignment: CDR1 SGHRS and CDR2 YFSETQ. Trimming pared 5 bases from V and 0 bases from J, leaving 6 bases between. CDR3 size: 13 residues. The CDR3 DNA sequence: TGCGCCAGCAGGGACAGCTCTGGAAACACCATATATTTT. It codes for CASRDSSGNTIYF.

This clone was observed a handful of times. The V call is TRBV7-9, the J call TRBJ1-4; 8 bases align to TRBD1. The CDR3 totals 14 residues. Germline lookup yields CDR1 SEHNR and CDR2 FQNEAQ (reference sequence). J was trimmed by 5 bases and V by 4 bases; bases with no gene match: 3. CDR3 sequence: CASSYGQGNEKLFF. The CDR3 DNA sequence: TGTGCCAGCAGCTATGGACAGGGCAATGAAAAACTGTTTTTT.